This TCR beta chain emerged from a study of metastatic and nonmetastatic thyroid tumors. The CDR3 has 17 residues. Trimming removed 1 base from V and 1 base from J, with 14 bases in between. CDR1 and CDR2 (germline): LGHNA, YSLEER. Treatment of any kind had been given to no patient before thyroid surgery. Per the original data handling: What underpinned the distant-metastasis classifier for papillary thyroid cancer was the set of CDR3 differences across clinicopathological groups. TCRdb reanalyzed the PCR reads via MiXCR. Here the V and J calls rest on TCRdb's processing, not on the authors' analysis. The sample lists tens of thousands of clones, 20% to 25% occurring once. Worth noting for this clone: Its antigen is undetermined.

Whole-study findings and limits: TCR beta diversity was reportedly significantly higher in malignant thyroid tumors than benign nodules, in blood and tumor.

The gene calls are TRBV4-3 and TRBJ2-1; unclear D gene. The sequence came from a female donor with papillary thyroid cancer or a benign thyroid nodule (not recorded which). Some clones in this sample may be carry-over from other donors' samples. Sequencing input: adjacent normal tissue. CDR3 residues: CASSQGMDARSYNEQFF. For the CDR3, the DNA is TGCGCCAGCAGCCAAGGGATGGATGCCCGGTCCTACAATGAGCAGTTCTTC.